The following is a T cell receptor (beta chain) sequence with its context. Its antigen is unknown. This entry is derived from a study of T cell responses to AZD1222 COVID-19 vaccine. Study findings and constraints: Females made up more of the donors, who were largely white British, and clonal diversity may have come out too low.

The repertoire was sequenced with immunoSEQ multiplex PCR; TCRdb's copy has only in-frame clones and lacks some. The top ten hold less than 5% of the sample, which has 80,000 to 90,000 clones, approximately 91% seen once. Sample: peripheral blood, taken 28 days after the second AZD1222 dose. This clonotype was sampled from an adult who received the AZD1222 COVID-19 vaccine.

CDR3 in DNA: TGTGCCAGCTCTTTTGCACTTGATACGCAGTATTTT. It yields the protein CASSFALDTQYF. The chain combines TRBV18 with TRBJ2-3; D gene uncertain. The CDR3 is 12 amino acids. Germline CDR1 is KGHSH and CDR2 is LQKENI. V was pared by 6 bases and J by 6 bases, with 10 bases between.